The 27 T cell receptor beta chains listed next were all sequenced from one sample in a study of blood T cells in healthy people across ages. A J-beta primer mix and a sample-barcoded 5' primer were used in a second PCR of about 7 to 12 cycles. From the 5' RACE reads, TCRdb called clonotypes with MiXCR, one entry per CDR3 protein. The data show roughly 900,000 distinct CDR3 sequences, 29% seen once. Source material: blood. The source of these receptors is a woman older than 75 in good health.

As concerns this clonotype: Just one base apart from a much larger clone, this may be a read error. The gene calls are TRBV7-2 and TRBJ2-1; no clear D gene. Germline V CDR1 and CDR2: SGHTA, FQGNSA. The V end was cut by 3 bases, the J end by 9 bases, with 9 bases between. The CDR3 runs 12 residues. The CDR3 coding sequence is TGTACCAGCAGCTTGGCAGTACCTGAGCAGTTCTTC. The encoded protein is CTSSLAVPEQFF.

This rearrangement joins TRBV5-1 to TRBJ2-6; 8 nucleotides agree with TRBD1. The CDR3 is 14 residues long. Germline-derived CDR1 and CDR2 are SGHRS and YFSETQ. V lost 6 bases, J lost 2 bases, and 1 base stayed unmatched. The CDR3 sequence: CASKTGAGANVLTF. In DNA, the CDR3 is TGCGCCAGCAAGACAGGGGCTGGGGCCAACGTCCTGACTTTC.

This clonotype has only a few counts. This chain uses TRBV7-9 with TRBJ2-3, with D possibly being TRBD2 (6 bases). V lost 7 bases to trimming and J lost 6 bases, with 14 bases between them. The CDR3 length is 13 residues. Germline V gene data show CDR1 as SEHNR and CDR2 as FQNEAQ (reference sequence). CDR3 in DNA: TGTGCCAGCACCATAGCGGCGGCGGATACGCAGTATTTT. Translation gives CASTIAAADTQYF.

CDR3 region: CASSRTTGNTGELFF. The CDR3 DNA follows: TGTGCCAGCAGCCGAACGACAGGGAATACCGGGGAGCTGTTTTTT. The chain joins TRBV14 to TRBJ2-2, with TRBD1 matching over 7 bases. The ends lost 4 bases at V and 5 bases at J; junction bases unmatched: 7. The CDR3 is 15 residues long. CDR1 SGHDN and CDR2 FVKESK come from the germline V gene.

The chain recombines TRBV7-2 with TRBJ1-2; 8 bases align to TRBD1. This CDR3 has 13 residues. Germline-derived CDR1 and CDR2 are SGHTA and FQGNSA. With 9 bases clipped from V and 4 bases from J, the junction kept 7 bases outside the gene matches. CDR3 loop: CASKDRVTYGYTF. CDR3 nucleotide sequence: TGTGCCAGTAAGGACAGGGTTACCTATGGCTACACCTTC.

Ten or more counts support this clonotype. The CDR3 DNA reads TGTGCCAGCAGCCCAGTTGGCAGGGGGGGAGGAGAGACCCAGTACTTC. Amino acid sequence: CASSPVGRGGGETQYF. The chain joins TRBV11-2 to TRBJ2-5; either TRBD1 or TRBD2 may fit D (7 bases each). V lost 5 bases, J lost 4 bases, and 20 bases lay in between. Germline CDR1 SGHAT, CDR2 FQNNGV. The CDR3 has 16 amino acids.

Details on this clonotype: Since a much larger clone is just one base distant, this may be a read error. V usage is TRBV18 and J usage is TRBJ2-1; D not resolved. The CDR3 is 16 residues long. CDR1 is KGHSH and CDR2 is LQKENI in the germline V gene. V was pared by 5 bases and J by 0 bases, with 14 bases between. DNA for the CDR3: TGTGCCAGCTCAAGACCGACCTTGTCCTCCTACAATGAGCAGTTCTTC. Translating it yields CASSRPTLSSYNEQFF.

CDR3 sequence: CASSSRATVAYEQYF. The CDR3 nucleotides are TGTGCCAGCAGTTCTCGGGCGACGGTTGCCTACGAGCAGTACTTC. The rearrangement joins TRBV7-2 to TRBJ2-7; no definite D call. Germline CDR1 SGHTA, CDR2 FQGNSA. The CDR3 contains 15 residues. V was pared by 6 bases and J by 2 bases, with 17 bases between.

V and J are TRBV3-1 and TRBJ2-1; the match to TRBD2 covers 7 bases. The trim removed 2 bases at V and 5 bases at J, leaving 9 bases unmatched. CDR1 is LGHDT and CDR2 is YNNKEL in the germline V gene (reference sequence). The CDR3 extends over 16 amino acids. The DNA for the CDR3 is TGTGCCAGCAGCCAACAACCGAGCGGGACTCACAATGAGCAGTTCTTC. This codes for CASSQQPSGTHNEQFF.

At least ten counts were recorded for this clonotype. The chain combines TRBV4-1 with TRBJ2-7, with 7 bases identical to TRBD1. In germline, CDR1 is MGHRA, CDR2 YSYEKL. This CDR3 region has 16 residues. V was pared by 1 base and J by 4 bases, with 10 bases of the junction left unmatched. This CDR3 is CASSQGPGTASYEQYF. The CDR3 DNA reads as TGCGCCAGCAGCCAAGGCCCCGGGACAGCGTCATACGAGCAGTACTTC.

The chain joins TRBV6-6 to TRBJ1-2; 7 nucleotides match TRBD1. Germline loops: CDR1 MNHNY, CDR2 SVGAGI (reference sequence). This CDR3 spans 12 amino acids. Unmatched junction bases numbered 3, after V lost 5 bases and J lost 6 bases. CDR3 residues: CASSNGQDGYTF. CDR3 sequence (DNA): TGTGCCAGCAGTAACGGACAGGATGGCTACACCTTC.

This clonotype was seen repeatedly, ten times or more. V is TRBV12-3 or TRBV12-4 and J is TRBJ2-3, with a tentative D call TRBD2 (6 bases). This CDR3 has 14 residues. V was clipped by 4 bases and J by 1 base, with 9 bases between them. The CDR3: CASSYGGGTDTQYF. The CDR3 DNA sequence: TGTGCCAGCAGTTACGGGGGAGGCACAGATACGCAGTATTTT.

This clonotype was seen repeatedly, ten times or more. For the CDR3, the DNA is TGCGCCAGCAGCCCGACAGGGTCACATTACGAGCAGTACTTC. This sequence encodes CASSPTGSHYEQYF. The chain has TRBV5-1 and TRBJ2-7; 7 bases map to TRBD1. Per germline, CDR1 SGHRS and CDR2 YFSETQ. The CDR3 length is 14 residues. Unmatched junction bases numbered 8, after V lost 4 bases and J lost 4 bases.

This clonotype was counted between two and nine times. V is TRBV3-1 and J is TRBJ1-6, with D hard to call. This CDR3 has 15 amino acids. V was trimmed by 2 bases and J by 4 bases, leaving 9 bases between them. Germline CDR1 LGHDT, CDR2 YNNKEL (reference sequence). CDR3 nucleotides: TGTGCCAGCAGCCAAAGAGGGCTTTATAATTCACCCCTCCACTTT. Its protein is CASSQRGLYNSPLHF.

This clonotype was found once. V and J are TRBV12-3 or TRBV12-4 and TRBJ1-1, with a tentative D call TRBD1 (5 bases). The V gene lost 8 bases and the J gene lost 0 bases, with 10 bases spanning the gap. This CDR3 region has 13 residues. CDR3 residues: CASGARMNTEAFF. CDR3 DNA sequence: TGTGCCAGCGGGGCGCGGATGAACACTGAAGCTTTCTTT.

The chain links TRBV12-3 or TRBV12-4 to TRBJ2-3; no clear D. The CDR3 covers 15 residues. V was pared by 2 bases and J by 5 bases, with 14 bases between. As DNA, the CDR3 is TGTGCCAGCAGTTTAAGAGCAGTGACGGGAGATACGCAGTATTTT. It yields the protein CASSLRAVTGDTQYF.

The chain carries TRBV29-1 and TRBJ2-7; TRBD1 matches 7 bases. Germline V gives CDR1 SQVTM, CDR2 ANQGSEA. The trim removed 6 bases at V and 4 bases at J, leaving 6 bases unmatched. The CDR3 has 12 amino acids. CDR3 region: CSVRDRVYEQYF. The CDR3 bases are TGCAGCGTGAGGGACAGAGTATACGAGCAGTACTTC.

The sample holds many counts of this clonotype. The chain has TRBV9 and TRBJ2-1; 7 positions agree with TRBD2. Germline CDR1 SGDLS, CDR2 YYNGEE. Trimming cost V 0 bases and J 4 bases; bases outside gene matches: 4. This CDR3 has 15 amino acids. The CDR3 DNA reads as TGTGCCAGCAGCGTAGGACTAGCTCGTTACAATGAGCAGTTCTTC. It codes for CASSVGLARYNEQFF.

This clonotype was picked up one time. V usage is TRBV6-5 and J usage is TRBJ2-4; no clear D. The end of the DNA is better explained by TRBJ2-7, so the J call may be wrong. Germline CDR1 and CDR2: MNHEY and SVGAGI. CDR3 length: 14 amino acids. The chain's CDR3 is CASRLFARSYEQYF. In DNA, the CDR3 is TGTGCCAGCCGACTTTTTGCCAGGTCCTACGAGCAGTACTTC.

The chain links TRBV15 to TRBJ2-1; 14 nucleotides match TRBD2. Near its end, the DNA agrees better with TRBJ2-7, so the J call may be wrong. CDR1 and CDR2 (germline): LNHNV, YYDKDF (reference sequence). The CDR3 length is 19 residues. The CDR3 DNA reads TGTGCCACCAGTAAACCGGGACTAGCGGGGGCCAGCTCCTACAATGAGCAGTACTTC. Its translation is CATSKPGLAGASSYNEQYF.

The chain has TRBV18 and TRBJ1-3; TRBD1 is a possible D gene (5 bases). The CDR3 is 18 amino acids. The germline gives CDR1 KGHSH, CDR2 LQKENI. V lost 4 bases and J lost 0, with 19 bases in between. The CDR3 coding sequence is TGTGCCAGCTCACTCCGAGGCAATACAGGTTACTCTGGAAACACCATATATTTT. As protein: CASSLRGNTGYSGNTIYF.

This clonotype was recorded many times. The chain recombines TRBV7-2 with TRBJ2-1, with TRBD2 matching over 8 bases. The trim removed 2 bases at V and 7 bases at J, leaving 7 bases unmatched. This CDR3 has 15 residues. Per the germline V gene, CDR1 is SGHTA and CDR2 is FQGNSA. The CDR3 DNA follows: TGTGCCAGCAGCTTAAGCGGGGGCCCCTGGAATGAGCAGTTCTTC. Amino acid sequence: CASSLSGGPWNEQFF.

This clonotype was detected many times. The chain combines TRBV11-2 with TRBJ2-5, with TRBD2 matching 9 bases. Germline lookup yields CDR1 SGHAT and CDR2 FQNNGV. Unmatched junction bases numbered 5, after V lost 5 bases and J lost 4 bases. This CDR3 has 14 residues. In DNA form, the CDR3 reads TGTGCCAGCAGCAATGGACTAGCGACAGAGACCCAGTACTTC. Its protein is CASSNGLATETQYF.

The chain carries TRBV12-3 or TRBV12-4 and TRBJ2-2, with D maybe TRBD1 (6 bases). The CDR3 spans 13 residues. V dropped 6 bases and J dropped 6 bases, with 11 bases sitting between them. CDR3 DNA: TGTGCCAGCAGAGCCGGACAGTCCGGGGAGCTGTTTTTT. Encoded protein: CASRAGQSGELFF.

This clonotype was counted ten times or more. V is TRBV28 and J is TRBJ2-7; perhaps D is TRBD1 or TRBD2 (5 bases each). The germline gives CDR1 MDHEN, CDR2 SYDVKM. The CDR3 consists of 15 residues. The germline V and J ends were trimmed by 6 bases and 2 bases, with 17 bases remaining between them. The CDR3 DNA sequence: TGTGCCAGCAGAGGGACGGACACCGCAGCCTACGAGCAGTACTTC. It codes for CASRGTDTAAYEQYF.

In this sample, this clonotype turned up many times. This rearrangement joins TRBV12-3 or TRBV12-4 to TRBJ1-2; D not resolved. The CDR3 covers 13 residues. Trimming took off 1 base at V and 4 bases at J, with 7 bases between the two ends. Written as DNA, the CDR3 is TGTGCCAGCAGTTTAGGTTTCTCCTATGGCTACACCTTC. Its protein product is CASSLGFSYGYTF.

Details on this clonotype: This may be a read error: a much more frequent sequence differs by one nucleotide. The chain couples TRBV20-1 to TRBJ2-5; a possible D gene is TRBD1 (5 bases). The V and J ends lost 6 bases and 6 bases respectively, with 14 bases between them. The CDR3 contains 12 residues. The germline CDR1 and CDR2 sequences are DFQATT and SNEGSKA (reference sequence). This CDR3 is CSAKQGRQTQYF. The CDR3 bases are TGCAGTGCGAAGCAGGGTCGGCAGACCCAGTACTTC.